Below, 16 T cell receptor beta chains from the same sample are listed, as sequenced in a study of low-dose radiotherapy and immunotherapy resistance in tumors. TRAV- and TRBV-specific primers, spanning alpha and beta chains, primed first-strand cDNA. For amplifying TCRs, the PCR ran for 15 to 20 cycles with Phusion, which was used together with a constant-region primer and the adapter on the V primers. A single record per CDR3 protein comes from TCRdb applying MiXCR to the reads. This sample has over 70,000 distinct CDR3 sequences, with around 30% found just once. Described time point: before trial treatment. The material was PBMCs, obtained before treatment. The receptors were gathered from a female donor with ovarian cancer.

This clonotype was seen repeatedly, ten times or more. The V gene is TRBV15, the J gene TRBJ2-1; D gene unclear. The CDR3 spans 17 residues. V lost 0 bases and J 1 base, leaving 13 bases between the germline ends. Looked up from germline, CDR1 is LNHNV and CDR2 is YYDKDF (reference sequence). The CDR3 loop is CATSRDPRLSSYNEQFF. CDR3 bases: TGTGCCACCAGCAGAGATCCTCGGCTATCTTCCTACAATGAGCAGTTCTTC.

The J gene is TRBJ2-1, the V gene TRBV5-1; 11 bases are shared with TRBD2. Germline assignment: CDR1 SGHRS and CDR2 YFSETQ. The CDR3 contains 19 residues. V shed 0 bases and J 1 base; nucleotides not matched to a gene: 9. The CDR3 DNA sequence: TGCGCCAGCAGCTTGGCCTTGACTAGCGGGATAGAGTCCTACAATGAGCAGTTCTTC. Protein sequence: CASSLALTSGIESYNEQFF.

The chain couples TRBV6-5 to TRBJ2-2; TRBD1 is a possible D gene (5 bases). Trimming stripped 6 bases from V and 12 bases from J, with 17 bases between. The germline V gene encodes CDR1 MNHEY and CDR2 SVGAGI. The CDR3 runs 13 residues. This CDR3 is CASSYTGQNQLFF. The CDR3 nucleotides are TGTGCCAGCAGCTACACAGGCCAAAACCAGCTGTTTTTT.

In this sample, this clonotype turned up many times. J is TRBJ2-3 and V is TRBV19; TRBD2 agrees at 9 bases. Germline CDR1 is LNHDA and CDR2 is SQIVND (reference sequence). Trimming removed 6 bases from V and 4 bases from J; junction bases left unmatched: 8. CDR3 length equals 15 residues. The chain's CDR3 is CASRGLASSADTQYF. CDR3 coding DNA: TGTGCCAGTAGAGGACTAGCGTCGTCCGCAGATACGCAGTATTTT.

In the case of this clonotype: Germline and junction disagree at one end, which may indicate a read error. The J gene is TRBJ2-1, the V gene TRBV2; 9 positions agree with TRBD1. The germline CDR1 and CDR2 sequences are SNHLY and FYNNEI. This CDR3 spans 13 amino acids. As DNA, the CDR3 is TGTGCCACCCGACAGGGGGAGGACAATAAGCAGTTCTTC. This sequence encodes CATRQGEDNKQFF.

This clonotype appeared a few times. This likely came from a read error, as a far larger clone is one base away. The chain combines TRBV15 with TRBJ2-7; unclear D gene. The CDR3 sequence is 14 residues long. Germline lookup yields CDR1 LNHNV and CDR2 YYDKDF (reference sequence). Trimming pared 3 bases from V and 7 bases from J, leaving 16 bases between. The CDR3 sequence: CATSSGYSIYEQYF. CDR3 bases: TGTGCCACCAGCAGTGGATACTCCATCTATGAGCAGTACTTC. Looking up the rest from reference TRBV15 and TRBJ2-7 gives the full variable domain: DAMVIQNPRYQVTQFGKPVTLSCSQTLNHNVMYWYQQKSSQAPKLLFHYYDKDFNNEADTPDNFQSRRPNTSFCFLDIRSPGLGDTAMYLCATSSGYSIYEQYFGPGTRLTVT.

The chain uses TRBV5-1 and TRBJ2-7; the D is unclear. The V end lost 6 bases, the J end lost 0 bases, and 10 bases lay between the germline ends. Germline V gene sequence: CDR1 SGHRS, CDR2 YFSETQ. This CDR3 has 13 residues. CDR3 residues: CASKDVNSYEQYF. The CDR3 nucleotides are TGCGCCAGCAAGGACGTAAACTCCTACGAGCAGTACTTC.

This clonotype occurred many times. The chain links TRBV5-6 to TRBJ2-7; D is unresolved. Trimming took 4 bases from V and 2 from J, leaving 4 bases between them. CDR3 length equals 11 residues. Germline assignment: CDR1 SGHDT and CDR2 YYEEEE. CDR3 nucleotide sequence: TGTGCCAGCAGCACGGCCTACGAGCAGTACTTC. This codes for CASSTAYEQYF. The whole variable domain, remainder taken from reference TRBV5-6 and TRBJ2-7, is DAGVTQSPTHLIKTRGQQVTLRCSPKSGHDTVSWYQQALGQGPQFIFQYYEEEERQRGNFPDRFSGHQFPNYSSELNVNALLLGDSALYLCASSTAYEQYFGPGTRLTVT.

Ten or more counts support this clonotype. The CDR3 reads CASSRRDRDYNEQFF. The CDR3 region has the DNA TGTGCCAGCAGCCGCCGGGACAGGGATTACAATGAGCAGTTCTTC. The rearrangement joins TRBV7-2 to TRBJ2-1; TRBD1 agrees at 9 bases. The junction had 6 bases not matched to a gene; V was cut back by 5 bases and J by 4 bases. The germline V gene has CDR1 SGHTA and CDR2 FQGNSA. The CDR3 contains 15 residues.

This clonotype was recorded at least ten times. V usage is TRBV6-5 and J usage is TRBJ2-2, with 15 bases identical to TRBD2. The CDR3 is 15 residues long. V trimming: 6 bases; J trimming: 9 bases; junction bases outside the gene matches: 5. Germline V gene sequence: CDR1 MNHEY, CDR2 SVGAGI. CDR3 sequence: CASREGLAGGRELFF. The CDR3 DNA reads TGTGCCAGCAGGGAGGGACTAGCGGGAGGCCGGGAGCTGTTTTTT.

DNA of the CDR3: TGTGCCAGCAGCCCTTCGCCAGGGGGGCAAGAGACCCAGTACTTC. Residues: CASSPSPGGQETQYF. The chain links TRBV5-5 to TRBJ2-5, with D perhaps TRBD1 (7 bases). Germline V gene sequence: CDR1 SGHKS, CDR2 YYEKEE (reference sequence). This CDR3 has 15 residues. V gave up 4 bases and J gave up 2 bases, with 15 bases separating them. The full variable domain, in which reference TRBV5-5 and TRBJ2-5 provide the parts outside the CDR3, is DAGVTQSPTHLIKTRGQQVTLRCSPISGHKSVSWYQQVLGQGPQFIFQYYEKEERGRGNFPDRFSARQFPNYSSELNVNALLLGDSALYLCASSPSPGGQETQYFGPGTRLLVL.

This clonotype has ten or more counts. This rearrangement joins TRBV19 to TRBJ2-7; possible D gene TRBD2, 5 bases. This CDR3 contains 13 residues. V lost 7 bases to trimming and J lost 0 bases, with 10 bases between them. Germline V gene sequence: CDR1 LNHDA, CDR2 SQIVND (reference sequence). This CDR3 reads CASKSGSSYEQYF. CDR3 DNA: TGTGCCAGTAAGAGCGGTAGCTCCTACGAGCAGTACTTC.

This clonotype was detected ten times or more. The V and J genes are TRBV5-1 and TRBJ2-2, with D possibly matching TRBD2 (5 bases). CDR1 is SGHRS and CDR2 is YFSETQ in the germline V gene. V was clipped by 4 bases and J by 7 bases, with 8 bases between them. This CDR3 is 12 amino acids long. The CDR3 spells CASSPGIGELFF. For the CDR3, the DNA is TGCGCCAGCAGCCCGGGGATCGGGGAGCTGTTTTTT.

This clonotype was recorded a few times. The CDR3 loop reads CASSLGGPPFF. The CDR3 DNA sequence: TGTGCCAGCAGCCTAGGGGGGCCCCCGTTCTTC. V usage is TRBV12-3 or TRBV12-4 and J usage is TRBJ2-1; possibly TRBD1 or TRBD2 for D (6 bases each). Trimming removed 6 bases at V and 15 bases at J, with 15 bases between. The CDR3 totals 11 residues.

This clonotype was observed at least ten times. V and J are TRBV7-2 and TRBJ2-7; D is tentatively TRBD1 or TRBD2 (5 bases each). This CDR3 comprises 14 residues. From germline, CDR1 is SGHTA and CDR2 FQGNSA. Trimming shortened V by 7 bases and J by 1 base, and 14 bases separated the two germline ends. This CDR3 reads CASTAWDGSYEQYF. As DNA, the CDR3 is TGTGCCAGCACCGCTTGGGACGGGTCCTACGAGCAGTACTTC.

In regard to this clonotype: One base separates it from a far larger clone, so it is likely a read error. J is TRBJ2-5 and V is TRBV13; TRBD2 aligns across 8 bases. Germline V lookup: CDR1 PRHDT, CDR2 FYEKMQ (reference sequence). The V gene end was trimmed by 2 bases and the J gene end by 2 bases; junction bases not matched to a gene: 10. CDR3 length equals 17 residues. For the CDR3, the DNA is TGTGCCAGCAGCTTAAGGTTGACAACGGGAGGGCAAGAGACCCAGTACTTC. Translation: CASSLRLTTGGQETQYF.